This is a list of T cell receptor beta chains from one sample in a study of T cell changes during pregnancy in multiple sclerosis. Sequenced by immunoSEQ multiplex PCR; TCRdb stores in-frame clones only, minus some. The profile shows nearly 50,000 clones, 94% of them singletons. This specimen was CD4+ T cells from peripheral blood mononuclear cells, taken in the first trimester of pregnancy. The receptor set was obtained from a female donor with multiple sclerosis, enrolled in a pregnancy study. Each CDR3 is given with its conserved first and last residue. A D gene is named only where the DNA matches it firmly. Clone sizes are given selectively: once, few, many, or a class where the clone is expanded.

cdr3_aa cdr3_nt d_call j_call v_call clone_size
CASRGSDQNQPQHF TGCGCCAGCAGGGGGAGTGATCAAAATCAGCCCCAGCATTTT NA TRBJ1-5 TRBV10-2 NA
CASSDRPGGYGYTF TGTGCCAGCAGTGACCGACCCGGCGGCTATGGCTACACCTTC NA TRBJ1-2 TRBV25-1 NA
CASRRTGRDEQFF TGTGCCAGCAGACGGACAGGGCGGGATGAGCAGTTCTTC TRBD1 TRBJ2-1 TRBV6-5 once
CASSLQGTGSSYTF TGTGCCAGCAGCTTACAGGGTACAGGGTCAAGCTACACCTTC NA TRBJ1-2 TRBV7-8 NA
CASSPNPGNYGYTF TGCGCCAGCTCTCCTAACCCAGGGAACTATGGCTACACCTTC NA TRBJ1-2 TRBV5-1 NA
CASQKGQGTIGELFF TGTGCCAGCCAAAAAGGACAGGGGACGATCGGGGAGCTGTTTTTT TRBD1 TRBJ2-2 TRBV9 once
CASSLPGQLALAPKETQYF TGTGCCAGCAGCTTACCGGGACAGCTGGCTCTGGCCCCCAAAGAGACCCAGTACTTC TRBD1 TRBJ2-5 TRBV5-5 NA
CASNTLGQSLNQPQHF TGTGCCAGTAACACACTGGGACAGTCGCTCAATCAGCCCCAGCATTTT TRBD1 TRBJ1-5 TRBV19 NA
CASLSLRGTGVHEQYF TGTGCCAGTTTGTCCCTCCGCGGGACAGGGGTCCACGAGCAGTACTTC TRBD1 TRBJ2-7 TRBV11-2 NA
CASRPGGVTYEQYF TGTGCCAGCAGGCCGGGGGGGGTTACCTACGAGCAGTACTTC TRBD2 TRBJ2-7 TRBV6-6 once
CASSTRGRVSNQPQHF TGTGCCAGTAGTACGAGGGGGAGGGTCAGCAATCAGCCCCAGCATTTT NA TRBJ1-5 TRBV19 NA
CASRRDMNTEAFF TGTGCCAGCAGAAGGGACATGAACACTGAAGCTTTCTTT NA TRBJ1-1 TRBV7-3 NA
CASSPGQGLGHTF TGCGCCAGCAGCCCTGGACAGGGACTTGGCCACACCTTC TRBD1 TRBJ1-2 TRBV5-1 NA
CASSPGQLNTEAFF TGTGCCAGCTCACCGGGGCAATTGAACACTGAAGCTTTCTTT NA TRBJ1-1 TRBV18 NA
CASSLSFGSSYNEQFF TGTGCCAGCAGCTTGTCGTTCGGGAGCTCCTACAATGAGCAGTTCTTC NA TRBJ2-1 TRBV5-8 NA
CASSAAGTGHTTNEKLFF TGTGCCAGCAGCGCCGCCGGGACAGGGCATACAACTAATGAAAAACTGTTTTTT TRBD1 TRBJ1-4 TRBV9 NA
CASSLGSNSYEQYF TGTGCCAGCAGCTTGGGCTCCAACTCCTACGAGCAGTACTTC NA TRBJ2-7 TRBV7-2 NA
CASGSTGVQPQHF TGTGCTAGTGGTTCGACAGGTGTTCAGCCCCAGCATTTT NA TRBJ1-5 TRBV12-5 once
CASSLEPGAGLAKNIQYF TGTGCCAGCAGCTTGGAGCCTGGAGCGGGCCTAGCCAAAAACATTCAGTACTTC NA TRBJ2-4 TRBV5-4 NA
CASSRTSGGVSSYEQYF TGTGCCAGCTCACGGACTAGCGGGGGGGTTAGCTCCTACGAGCAGTACTTC TRBD2 TRBJ2-7 TRBV18 NA
CASSEGASPSTDTQYF TGTGCCAGCAGCGAGGGGGCTAGCCCCAGCACAGATACGCAGTATTTT TRBD1 TRBJ2-3 TRBV9 NA
CASSTSGTGGTEAFF TGTGCCAGTAGTACATCCGGGACAGGGGGGACTGAAGCTTTCTTT TRBD1 TRBJ1-1 TRBV19 NA
CASSVVSGRSNTGELFF TGTGCCAGCAGCGTAGTATCTGGCAGATCGAACACCGGGGAGCTGTTTTTT NA TRBJ2-2 TRBV9 NA
CASSRPTDGNTIYF TGTGCCAGTAGTCGTCCGACAGATGGAAACACCATATATTTT NA TRBJ1-3 TRBV19 NA
CASSTGGRVDTDTQYF TGTGCCAGCAGTACGGGGGGCAGGGTCGACACAGATACGCAGTATTTT NA TRBJ2-3 TRBV27 NA
CSVKGGTGSMNTEAFF TGCAGCGTCAAAGGGGGGACAGGGTCCATGAACACTGAAGCTTTCTTT TRBD1 TRBJ1-1 TRBV29-1 NA
CAISELAGVGEQYF TGTGCCATCAGTGAACTAGCGGGGGTAGGCGAGCAGTACTTC TRBD2 TRBJ2-7 TRBV10-3 NA
CASSLLAGVGIQYF TGTGCCAGCAGCTTACTAGCGGGGGTGGGCATTCAGTACTTC TRBD2 TRBJ2-4 TRBV11-2 NA
CASGLEQFISYNEQFF TGTGCTAGTGGTTTGGAACAGTTTATCTCCTACAATGAGCAGTTCTTC NA TRBJ2-1 TRBV12-5 NA
CASSSLLAKQFF TGTGCCAGCAGTTCCCTACTAGCGAAGCAGTTCTTC TRBD2 TRBJ2-1 TRBV27 NA
CASTLRQGGTHEQYF TGTGCCAGCACCCTACGTCAGGGGGGAACCCACGAGCAGTACTTC NA TRBJ2-7 TRBV7-2 NA
CASSLRGISSYEQYF TGTGCCAGCAGTTTAAGGGGAATTAGCTCCTACGAGCAGTACTTC NA TRBJ2-7 TRBV27 NA
CASRGPDRPSGDTQYF TGTGCCAGTAGAGGTCCGGACAGACCTTCCGGAGATACGCAGTATTTT NA TRBJ2-3 TRBV19 NA
CASSPRTGGGETQYF TGTGCCAGCAGTCCCCGGACAGGGGGCGGAGAGACCCAGTACTTC TRBD1 TRBJ2-5 TRBV25-1 NA
CSVRQLLNTEAFF TGCAGCGTTAGACAGCTTTTGAACACTGAAGCTTTCTTT NA TRBJ1-1 TRBV29-1 NA
CASRGQISYEQYF TGTGCCAGCAGGGGACAGATTTCGTACGAGCAGTACTTC TRBD1 TRBJ2-7 TRBV2 NA
CASGLNRVGSEKLFF TGTGCTAGTGGTTTGAACAGGGTAGGAAGTGAAAAACTGTTTTTT NA TRBJ1-4 TRBV12-5 NA
CASSLDRVKNIQYF TGTGCCAGCAGCTTAGACAGGGTAAAAAACATTCAGTACTTC NA TRBJ2-4 TRBV7-2 NA
CASSLNRGEAFF TGCGCCAGCAGCTTGAACAGGGGTGAAGCTTTCTTT TRBD1 TRBJ1-1 TRBV5-1 NA
CASSKPQVYGYTF TGTGCCAGTAGTAAGCCACAGGTCTATGGCTACACCTTC NA TRBJ1-2 TRBV19 NA
CASSLRDRYTQYF TGTGCCAGCAGCTTACGGGATAGGTATACGCAGTATTTT NA TRBJ2-3 TRBV7-9 NA
CASSPGLAGGNYEQYF TGCGCCAGCAGCCCAGGACTGGCGGGGGGGAACTACGAGCAGTACTTC TRBD2 TRBJ2-7 TRBV5-1 NA
CASSPWGDSPLHF TGTGCCAGCAGCCCCTGGGGGGATTCACCCCTCCACTTT NA TRBJ1-6 TRBV6-5 NA
CASSVLGSGTDTQYF TGTGCCAGCAGCGTATTGGGTAGCGGCACAGATACGCAGTATTTT NA TRBJ2-3 TRBV9 NA
CASSISGEYGYTF TGTGCCAGTAGTATCTCGGGAGAGTATGGCTACACCTTC NA TRBJ1-2 TRBV19 NA
CASSLGSGSPQNIQYF TGTGCCAGCAGCTTAGGGTCAGGATCTCCTCAAAACATTCAGTACTTC NA TRBJ2-4 TRBV13 NA